One and the same sample provided the 3 T cell receptor beta chains below, sequenced in a study of blood T cell repertoires in COVID-19. Some clones are missing from TCRdb's copy, which holds only in-frame ones; the method was immunoSEQ multiplex PCR. This table has a few hundred thousand clones, less than 85% appearing once. Sequencing used peripheral blood. The receptors were sampled from a woman aged 18-35 years with acute or convalescent COVID-19.

This clone appeared once. This sequence joins TRBV7-9 and TRBJ1-4; D gene unclear. Germline V lookup: CDR1 SEHNR, CDR2 FQNEAQ (reference sequence). CDR3 length equals 15 residues. V lost 1 base to trimming and J lost 2 bases, with 8 bases between them. CDR3 in amino acids: CASSLEGSTNEKLFF. In DNA, the CDR3 is TGTGCCAGCAGCTTAGAAGGGAGTACTAATGAAAAACTGTTTTTT.

This clone has more than one count but fewer than ten. The CDR3 DNA reads as TGTGCCAGCAGTTTGAGGGCCCATGGCTACACCTTC. Protein: CASSLRAHGYTF. This chain connects TRBV12-3 or TRBV12-4 to TRBJ1-2; D not certain. V lost 3 bases to trimming and J lost 6 bases, with 8 bases between them. The CDR3 extends over 12 amino acids.

The chain links TRBV30 to TRBJ1-2, with 8 nucleotides matching TRBD1. The V segment lost 4 bases and the J segment 3 bases; nucleotides outside the gene matches: 7. There are 14 residues in the CDR3. From germline, CDR1 is GTSNPN and CDR2 SVGIG (reference sequence). CDR3 DNA: TGTGCCTGGACATTCCCGGGACAGGACTATGGCTACACCTTC. It translates to CAWTFPGQDYGYTF.